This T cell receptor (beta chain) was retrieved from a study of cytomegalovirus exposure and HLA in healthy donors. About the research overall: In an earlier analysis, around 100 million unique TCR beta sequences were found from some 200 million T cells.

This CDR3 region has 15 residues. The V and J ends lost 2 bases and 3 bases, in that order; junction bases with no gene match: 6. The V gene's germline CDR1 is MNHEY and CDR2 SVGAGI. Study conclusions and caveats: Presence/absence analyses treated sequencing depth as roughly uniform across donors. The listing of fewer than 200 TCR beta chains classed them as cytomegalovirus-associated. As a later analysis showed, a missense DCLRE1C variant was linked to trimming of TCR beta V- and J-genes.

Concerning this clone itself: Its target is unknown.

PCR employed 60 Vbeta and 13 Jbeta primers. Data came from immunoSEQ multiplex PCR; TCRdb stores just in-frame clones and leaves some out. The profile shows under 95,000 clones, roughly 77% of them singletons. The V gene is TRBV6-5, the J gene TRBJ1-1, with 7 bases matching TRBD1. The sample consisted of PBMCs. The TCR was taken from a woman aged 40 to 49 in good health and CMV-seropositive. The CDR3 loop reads CASSYRTGWDTEAFF. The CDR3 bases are TGTGCCAGCAGTTACCGGACAGGCTGGGACACTGAAGCTTTCTTT.